This is a list of T cell receptor beta chains from one sample in a study of siplizumab effects on memory and regulatory T cells. Measured with immunoSEQ multiplex PCR; TCRdb has only the in-frame clones, and not every one. The sample records approximately 84,000 clones, around 93% being singletons. The sequencing sample was made of CD8+ T cells sorted from blood. The receptors here all came from a human donor in good health. CDR3s include the opening cysteine and the closing phenylalanine or tryptophan. A D gene is named only where the DNA matches it firmly. The listing skips clone size in some rows; elsewhere it reads once, few, many or a size class.

>TRBV7-6|-|TRBD2|TRBJ2-7
CASSSDSGRGSYEQYF
TGTGCCAGCAGCTCGGATAGCGGGAGGGGGTCCTACGAGCAGTACTTC
>TRBV7-8|once|TRBD2|TRBJ2-5
CASSHREALQETQYF
TGTGCCAGCAGCCATCGGGAGGCCCTCCAAGAGACCCAGTACTTC
>TRBV27|-|-|TRBJ1-5
CASSPGVRGNQPQHF
TGTGCCAGCAGTCCAGGGGTGAGGGGCAATCAGCCCCAGCATTTT
>TRBV19|-|-|TRBJ2-7
CASSKDRSTYEQYF
TGTGCCAGTAGTAAGGACAGATCCACCTACGAGCAGTACTTC
>TRBV2|-|TRBD2|TRBJ2-1
CASSEWREGGEQFF
TGTGCCAGCAGTGAATGGCGGGAGGGTGGTGAACAGTTCTTC
>TRBV28|-|TRBD2|TRBJ2-5
CASSSPREREKGETQYF
TGTGCCAGCAGTTCCCCCCGGGAGCGGGAAAAGGGGGAGACCCAGTACTTC
>TRBV7-9|-|-|TRBJ2-2
CASGEARAGELFF
TGTGCCAGTGGGGAGGCGAGGGCCGGGGAGCTGTTTTTT
>TRBV5-1|-|TRBD2|TRBJ2-7
CASRPGLAGSYEQYF
TGCGCCAGCAGGCCGGGACTAGCGGGCTCTTACGAGCAGTACTTC
>TRBV4-1|-|TRBD2|TRBJ2-1
CASSQVQRGGNEQFF
TGCGCCAGCAGCCAAGTTCAGCGGGGGGGCAATGAGCAGTTCTTC
>TRBV9|-|-|TRBJ1-1
CASSVAGTGRPEAFF
TGTGCCAGCAGCGTAGCGGGAACAGGGAGGCCTGAAGCTTTCTTT
>TRBV7-9|-|-|TRBJ1-1
CASSLETGEAFF
TGTGCCAGCAGCTTAGAAACAGGAGAAGCTTTCTTT
>TRBV28|once|TRBD1|TRBJ1-2
CASSFSGGSYGYTF
TGTGCCAGCAGTTTTTCAGGGGGGAGCTATGGCTACACCTTC
>TRBV19|-|-|TRBJ2-2
CASGETVRGTGELFF
TGTGCCAGTGGGGAGACGGTGCGGGGCACCGGGGAGCTGTTTTTT
>TRBV29-1|-|TRBD2|TRBJ2-5
CSVEDTGLAEETQYF
TGCAGCGTTGAAGATACGGGACTAGCGGAAGAGACCCAGTACTTC
>TRBV2|-|TRBD1|TRBJ1-4
CASRTRRDKTGPTNEKLFF
TGTGCCAGCAGAACAAGGAGGGACAAGACAGGGCCAACTAATGAAAAACTGTTTTTT
>TRBV7-9|-|TRBD1|TRBJ2-7
CASSFMYGTGQEEQYF
TGTGCCAGCAGCTTCATGTACGGGACAGGGCAAGAGGAGCAGTACTTC
>TRBV19|-|-|TRBJ1-5
CASSIATRSNQPQHF
TGTGCCAGTAGTATAGCTACTAGAAGCAATCAGCCCCAGCATTTT
>TRBV6-6|once|-|TRBJ1-2
CASSYPGNYGYTF
TGTGCCAGCAGTTATCCGGGGAACTATGGCTACACCTTC
>TRBV27|-|-|TRBJ1-5
CASSLSGVGNQPQHF
TGTGCCAGCAGTTTAAGTGGGGTAGGCAATCAGCCCCAGCATTTT
>TRBV27|-|-|TRBJ2-1
CASRFRSDEYNEQFF
TGTGCCAGCAGGTTCAGGTCGGACGAGTACAATGAGCAGTTCTTC
>TRBV7-9|-|-|TRBJ2-7
CASSLGGGREQYF
TGTGCCAGCAGCTTAGGCGGGGGCAGGGAGCAGTACTTC
>TRBV9|once|-|TRBJ2-7
CASSVAGGTYEQYF
TGTGCCAGCAGCGTGGCCGGGGGTACCTACGAGCAGTACTTC
>TRBV6-6|-|TRBD2|TRBJ2-7
CASSYRLAENSYEQYF
TGTGCCAGCAGTTACAGACTAGCGGAAAACTCCTACGAGCAGTACTTC
>TRBV7-2|-|-|TRBJ1-1
CASSLEAGSGTEAFF
TGTGCCAGCAGCTTAGAAGCCGGGAGTGGTACTGAAGCTTTCTTT
>TRBV7-9|-|-|TRBJ2-5
CASSLDIMALRSETQYF
TGTGCCAGCAGCTTAGATATTATGGCACTGAGGAGTGAGACCCAGTACTTC
>TRBV2|-|TRBD1|TRBJ2-3
CASGQGATDTQYF
TGTGCCAGCGGACAGGGGGCGACAGATACGCAGTATTTT
>TRBV27|-|-|TRBJ2-5
CASVLGETQYF
TGTGCCAGCGTCCTTGGGGAGACCCAGTACTTC
>TRBV28|-|-|TRBJ1-4
CASSFRGANEKLFF
TGTGCCAGCAGTTTTCGAGGTGCTAATGAAAAACTGTTTTTT
>TRBV5-6|once|-|TRBJ2-7
CASSLDGPRRGEQYF
TGTGCCAGCAGCTTGGACGGGCCACGTAGGGGGGAGCAGTACTTC
>TRBV10-3|-|TRBD1|TRBJ1-2
CAISEWDSNYGYTF
TGTGCCATCAGTGAGTGGGACAGCAACTATGGCTACACCTTC
>TRBV6-5|-|TRBD2|TRBJ2-1
CASSLAGGPGNEQFF
TGTGCCAGCAGTCTAGCGGGAGGGCCTGGCAATGAGCAGTTCTTC
>TRBV18|-|TRBD2|TRBJ2-1
CASSPTEFSGGSNEQFF
TGTGCCAGCTCACCAACTGAGTTTTCGGGAGGAAGCAATGAGCAGTTCTTC
>TRBV13|-|-|TRBJ2-2
CASSLDTNRRELFF
TGTGCCAGCAGCTTAGACACCAACCGGCGGGAGCTGTTTTTT
>TRBV6-5|-|-|TRBJ1-5
CASSETRNQPQHF
TGTGCCAGCAGTGAGACTCGCAATCAGCCCCAGCATTTT
>TRBV7-9|-|TRBD1|TRBJ2-7
CASSSDRAPTYEQYF
TGTGCCAGCAGCTCGGACAGGGCCCCTACCTACGAGCAGTACTTC
>TRBV19|-|-|TRBJ2-1
CASSVSRNEQFF
TGTGCCAGTAGTGTCAGCAGAAATGAGCAGTTCTTC
>TRBV28|-|TRBD1|TRBJ1-1
CASSPTGGNTEAFF
TGTGCCAGCAGTCCCACAGGGGGGAACACTGAAGCTTTCTTT
>TRBV7-9|-|-|TRBJ2-7
CASSLLGKIDEQYF
TGTGCCAGCAGCTTACTAGGGAAGATCGACGAGCAGTACTTC
>TRBV19|-|-|TRBJ1-2
CASSIGGTEDPNYGYTF
TGTGCCAGTAGTATAGGGGGGACTGAAGATCCTAACTATGGCTACACCTTC
>TRBV11-2|-|TRBD2|TRBJ2-3
CASSLYSGASTDTQYF
TGTGCCAGCAGCCTCTATAGCGGGGCTAGCACAGATACGCAGTATTTT
>TRBV2|-|-|TRBJ2-5
CASRTYRDKETQYF
TGTGCCAGCAGAACCTACCGGGACAAAGAGACCCAGTACTTC
>TRBV6-1|-|-|TRBJ2-1
CASSDSGYNEQFF
TGTGCCAGCAGTGATAGTGGGTACAATGAGCAGTTCTTC
>TRBV19|-|TRBD2|TRBJ2-1
CASRLTSGRDEQFF
TGTGCCAGTAGGCTGACTAGCGGGAGGGATGAGCAGTTCTTC
>TRBV27|-|-|TRBJ2-1
CASSLSARPSYNEQFF
TGTGCCAGCAGTTTATCGGCCCGGCCCTCCTACAATGAGCAGTTCTTC
>TRBV9|-|TRBD2|TRBJ2-6
CASSAFVGLAGAGANVLTF
TGTGCCAGCAGCGCTTTTGTAGGACTAGCGGGGGCTGGGGCCAACGTCCTGACTTTC
>TRBV7-2|-|-|TRBJ2-3
CASSLDGGTDTQYF
TGTGCCAGCAGCCTCGACGGGGGCACAGATACGCAGTATTTT
>TRBV11-2|-|-|TRBJ1-5
CASSLGWGGDQPQHF
TGTGCCAGCAGCCTGGGTTGGGGGGGTGATCAGCCCCAGCATTTT
>TRBV15|-|TRBD2|TRBJ2-1
CATSRDASGSNEQFF
TGTGCCACCAGCAGAGATGCTAGCGGGAGCAATGAGCAGTTCTTC
>TRBV6-5|-|-|TRBJ2-7
CASSYVEGSYEQYF
TGTGCCAGCAGTTACGTCGAAGGGTCCTACGAGCAGTACTTC
>TRBV6-4|-|TRBD2|TRBJ2-1
CASSDPTSGYNEQFF
TGTGCCAGCAGTGACCCGACTAGCGGATACAATGAGCAGTTCTTC
>TRBV4-1|-|-|TRBJ2-1
CASSQDFGGDEQFF
TGCGCCAGCAGCCAAGATTTCGGGGGTGATGAGCAGTTCTTC
>TRBV2|once|-|TRBJ2-1
CASSEIIAAAGNEQFF
TGTGCCAGCAGTGAAATAATAGCGGCGGCTGGCAATGAGCAGTTCTTC
>TRBV5-5|-|-|TRBJ2-7
CASSLLLTFNRGYEQYF
TGTGCCAGCAGCTTGTTATTAACGTTCAACCGGGGCTACGAGCAGTACTTC
>TRBV7-9|-|-|TRBJ2-2
CASSLESGELFF
TGTGCCAGCAGCTTAGAGTCCGGGGAGCTGTTTTTT